This T cell receptor (beta chain) was sequenced in a study of CD8 T cells in ankylosing spondylitis. Findings and limits, study-wide: Within peripheral blood, clones linked to disease were CD8+ and relatively rare. Some of these motif variants have turned up before, in reports on reactive arthritis synovial fluid and blood. Within matched ankylosing spondylitis synovial fluid, disease-linked clones were reportedly significantly enriched.

Trimming took off 0 bases at V and 3 bases at J, with 8 bases between the two ends. Germline V CDR1 and CDR2: SGHRS, YFSETQ. The CDR3 is made up of 14 amino acids. This clonotype showed up many times. Its target is not known. Molecular-barcoded quantitative 5'-RACE produced these TCR beta libraries. TCRdb re-called the 5' RACE reads through MiXCR, storing one row per CDR3 protein. This table has around 250,000 distinct CDR3 sequences, 9.5% to 12% appearing once. V gene TRBV5-1 combines with J gene TRBJ2-3, with no clear D. The specimen was blood, either unsorted or a sorted T cell fraction (not recorded which). The clonotype was recovered from a male donor with ankylosing spondylitis or in good health (not recorded which). The CDR3 coding sequence is TGCGCCAGCAGCTTGGTAACGGAAACAGATACGCAGTATTTT. The encoded protein is CASSLVTETDTQYF.